This TCR beta chain was recorded in a study of T cell clonotyping in hematopoietic cell transplantation. General study points: Higher Inverse Simpson Index values in graft donor and pretransplant recipient predicted broader posttransplant TCR diversity. No sorting was done, leaving CD4 and CD8 contributions mixed.

TCRdb keeps only in-frame clones here, not all; method: immunoSEQ multiplex PCR. This table has 15,000 or so clones, 80% to 90% appearing once. For this clone: Its target is not known.

V was cut by 6 bases and J by 6 bases, with 14 bases left in between. Germline assignment: CDR1 LNHDA and CDR2 SQIVND (reference sequence). This CDR3 comprises 14 residues. The source material was PBMCs, sampled 100 days after allogeneic stem cell transplant. The chain joins TRBV19 to TRBJ2-2; D may be TRBD2 (5 bases). The source is a male patient aged 50 or older who had an allogeneic stem cell transplant from an unrelated donor, so T cells may come from the graft donor. Some clones in this sample may be carry-over from other donors' samples. CDR3 amino acids: CASSPRGIPGELFF. The CDR3 bases are TGTGCCAGTAGCCCACGGGGTATCCCCGGGGAGCTGTTTTTT.